These T cell receptor beta chains were read from a single sample in a study of blood T cell repertoires in COVID-19. The method was immunoSEQ multiplex PCR; TCRdb's version includes in-frame clones alone and lacks a portion of them. The profile shows about 380,000 clones, more than 80% of them singletons. Sequencing used peripheral blood. These receptor sequences come from a man aged 40-50 years with acute or convalescent COVID-19. Each CDR3 is given with its conserved first and last residue. The size field is filled for only some rows; it gives once, few, many or a size class.

>TRBV3-1/TRBV3-2|NA
CASSRREYEQYF
>TRBV29-1|NA
CSVAAQGNGNTIYF
>TRBV18|NA
CASSPPAAGGSDTQYF
>TRBV18|NA
CASSPGQPHNQPQHF
>TRBV28|NA
CASSFLSRGTSGANVLTF
>TRBV13|once
CASSPRTGDPGANVLTF
>TRBV30|NA
CACREDGEKLFF
>TRBV28|NA
CASSTLKSGEGQPQHF
>TRBV3-1/TRBV3-2|NA
CASSQDLGQPQHF
>TRBV5-1|NA
CASSLGSGAGNSPLHF
>TRBV27|NA
CASSLTDVPGNYGYTF
>TRBV30|NA
CAWSVGQISYTF
>TRBV18|NA
CASSPELAGGEDTQYF
>TRBV5-6|NA
CASTPTAGASYGYTF
>TRBV7-2|NA
CASSLVTSGGPRQETQYF
>TRBV7-2|NA
CASSLVQGARGYTF
>TRBV5-4|NA
CASSLSGAGNEKLFF
>TRBV9|NA
CASSVAGEHTSTDTQYF
>TRBV6-4|NA
CASSPIPGHSNSPLHF
>TRBV7-8|NA
CAYRRGSGELFF
>TRBV28|NA
CASSWGDRGYQPQHF
>TRBV19|NA
CASSRDRANEQYF
>TRBV3-1/TRBV3-2|NA
CASSPATGGNYGYTF
>TRBV27|NA
CASSRGRGNEQFF
>TRBV29-1|NA
CSVVDQASSYEQYF
>TRBV6-1|few
CASSDRGRSYTGELFF
>TRBV27|NA
CASSFRRGAGNQPQHF
>TRBV19|NA
CASSIGDEQFF
>TRBV6-5|NA
CASMPNSYTEAFF
>TRBV6-5|NA
CASIPGQGFNEQYF
>TRBV9|NA
CASSVDIAGGFDEQFF
>TRBV28|NA
CASSELYEQYF
>TRBV2|NA
CASSESLAGGYEQYF
>TRBV4-1|NA
CASSNRQGGSNQPQHF
>TRBV5-1|NA
CASSPWTAGGELFF
>TRBV6-1|NA
CASSGPTSIGGTDTQYF
>TRBV7-3|NA
CASSALNNSPLHF
>TRBV9|NA
CASSGRGSFGTDTQYF
>TRBV5-6|NA
CASSRTGIEKLFF
>TRBV28|NA
CASRGQGGMNTEAFF
>TRBV19|once
CASSIITGSHEQFF
>TRBV27|NA
CASSLFTDSYEQYF
>TRBV27|NA
CACRRGGAINEQYF
>TRBV7-9|NA
CASSYRVTGNTIYF
>TRBV21-1|few
CASSGTGTGCSGYTF
>TRBV13|NA
CASSESSGQETQYF
>TRBV19|NA
CASSIWGNIPAKNIQYF
>TRBV6-5|NA
CASSLQGRSNEKLFF
>TRBV19|NA
CASSFRTGVDEQFF
>TRBV7-9|NA
CASSVNPSGNNEQFF
>TRBV4-3|NA
CASSQASTGSSGNTIYF
>TRBV7-9|few
CASGPQSQPYNEQFF
>TRBV21-1|NA
CASSKAPTEPNEKLFF
>TRBV5-1|NA
CASSLEASEDEQFF
>TRBV28|NA
CASSVPDSAYGYTF
>TRBV10-3|NA
CAISGAGASNSPLHF
>TRBV5-6|NA
CASSLGTGYYEQYF
>TRBV12-3/TRBV12-4|once
CASSLYETEAFF
>TRBV6-6|once
CASSYSIGTGGNEQFF
>TRBV4-2|NA
CASSQRADSSGGVYEQYF